The source of this T cell receptor (beta chain) is a study of blood T cells in healthy people across ages. Study details: Per two T cells, template switching captured roughly one barcoded beta molecule.

To note about this clonotype: The antigen is undetermined.

Study results and limitations: Measured against age, TCR beta diversity per million T cells decreased in a roughly linear manner. A strong correlation between TCR beta diversity and naive T cell percentage was seen.

This CDR3 is built from 13 residues. Deletions cut 4 bases from V and 0 bases from J, with 4 bases between. Per germline, CDR1 GTSNPN and CDR2 SVGIG (reference sequence). Alongside a J-beta primer mix, a sample-barcoded 5' primer served in a second PCR lasting about 7 to 12 cycles. Each cDNA molecule received a tag from a template-switch adaptor that had 12 random nucleotides. TCRdb re-called the 5' RACE reads through MiXCR, storing one row per CDR3 protein. The sample carries 540,000 or so distinct CDR3 sequences, around 48% recorded once. The TCR was taken from a man older than 75 in good health. Sequenced material: blood. J is TRBJ2-6 and V is TRBV30; D ambiguous. The CDR3 protein is CAWNSSGANVLTF. The CDR3 DNA reads as TGTGCCTGGAACAGCTCTGGGGCCAACGTCCTGACTTTC.